The 6 T cell receptor beta chains below were found in one sample sequenced in a study of T cell changes during pregnancy in multiple sclerosis. Assay: immunoSEQ multiplex PCR; the TCRdb copy retains only in-frame clones and omits some. The data contain about 57,000 clones, approximately 91% of them singletons. Sequences were derived from peripheral blood, sampled after pregnancy. The receptor set was obtained from a female donor with multiple sclerosis, enrolled in a pregnancy study.

The rearrangement joins TRBV7-6 to TRBJ2-4, with 7 bases lining up with TRBD2. Trimming cost V 5 bases and J 1 base; bases outside gene matches: 5. CDR1 is SGHVS, CDR2 FNYEAQ, per germline. The CDR3 length is 15 residues. CDR3 DNA sequence: TGTGCCAGCAGCCCCGGGGGGTGGGCCAAAAACATTCAGTACTTC. It yields the protein CASSPGGWAKNIQYF.

The rearrangement joins TRBV5-1 to TRBJ1-1, with D maybe TRBD1 (5 bases). Germline CDR1 is SGHRS and CDR2 is YFSETQ. This CDR3 is built from 14 residues. V lost 1 base and J 4 bases, leaving 11 bases between the germline ends. The CDR3 DNA follows: TGCGCCAGCAGCTTGCCCTGGGGCGGCACTGAAGCTTTCTTT. This encodes CASSLPWGGTEAFF.

The chain couples TRBV7-9 to TRBJ2-1; D might be TRBD1 (6 bases). Germline CDR1 reads SEHNR; CDR2 reads FQNEAQ (reference sequence). CDR3 length: 15 residues. V was shortened by 2 bases and J by 0 bases, with 8 bases between the two germline ends. CDR3 in amino acids: CASSLTGSSYNEQFF. In DNA form, the CDR3 reads TGTGCCAGCAGCTTAACAGGGAGCTCCTACAATGAGCAGTTCTTC.

The chain employs TRBV30 and TRBJ1-6; 8 nucleotides align to TRBD1. CDR1 is GTSNPN and CDR2 is SVGIG in the germline V gene (reference sequence). The V gene end was trimmed by 1 base and the J gene end by 3 bases; junction bases not matched to a gene: 2. This CDR3 is 15 amino acids long. CDR3 coding DNA: TGTGCCTGGAGTGCAACAGGGGGCTATAATTCACCCCTCCACTTT. Its translation is CAWSATGGYNSPLHF.

The gene calls are TRBV29-1 and TRBJ1-1; 8 nucleotides align to TRBD1. In germline, CDR1 is SQVTM, CDR2 ANQGSEA. The CDR3 length is 14 residues. After removal of 6 bases from V and 3 bases from J, the junction contained 9 bases not matched to a gene. The CDR3 nucleotides read TGCAGCGTAAGACAGGGGATTATGGACACTGAAGCTTTCTTT. Its protein product is CSVRQGIMDTEAFF.

This chain links TRBV7-2 with TRBJ1-6; a weak D match, TRBD1 (5 bases). The CDR3 runs 15 residues. V was clipped by 5 bases and J by 7 bases, with 15 bases between them. Germline V gene sequence: CDR1 SGHTA, CDR2 FQGNSA. Here the CDR3 DNA reads TGTGCCAGCAGCCTAAGTCAAAGACAGAATTCACCCCTCCACTTT. It yields the protein CASSLSQRQNSPLHF.